This TCR beta chain appears in the sequencing data of a study of CD8+ T cells in alopecia areata. Researchers gathered lesional scalp punch biopsies and peripheral blood from patients with alopecia areata. Reverse transcribed after extraction, RNA yielded cDNA as the sequencing template. Clones were read by immunoSEQ multiplex PCR, and TCRdb kept only the in-frame ones, dropping some. The data contain 110,000 or so clones, around two fifths of them seen just once; the ten biggest clones take up approximately 2.8%. The CDR3 spans 14 residues. Germline loops: CDR1 GTSNPN, CDR2 SVGIG (reference sequence). Trimming left V 1 base short and J 5 bases short, with 11 bases between.

The sequenced sample consisted of CD4+ T cells sorted from blood. This TCR came from a human donor with alopecia areata. The chain links TRBV30 to TRBJ2-2, with a tentative D call TRBD2 (5 bases). Here the CDR3 DNA reads TGTGCCTGGAGTGGCCTAGCTCAGACCGGGGAGCTGTTTTTT. Amino acid sequence: CAWSGLAQTGELFF.